This TCR beta chain comes out of a study of graft-versus-host responses after intestinal transplantation. The overall study: The recipients all started with anti-thymocyte globulin induction and then took tacrolimus and steroids for 3 to 4 years.

A word on this clone: Antigen specificity is unknown.

Some clones are missing from TCRdb's copy, which holds only in-frame ones; the method was immunoSEQ multiplex PCR. The repertoire holds roughly 120,000 clones, approximately 96% seen once, with 3.3% in the top ten. There are 14 residues in the CDR3. Germline lookup yields CDR1 SGHRS and CDR2 YFSETQ. V gave up 3 bases and J gave up 5 bases, with 13 bases separating them. Source: unstimulated CD8+ T cells sorted from spleen or lymph node cells, taken before intestinal transplant. This sequence originates from a human donor who received an intestinal transplant. The genes are TRBV5-1 and TRBJ2-3; no clear D. The DNA of the CDR3 is TGCGCCAGCAGCTCCCTGTCCTGGTTAGATACGCAGTATTTT. As protein: CASSSLSWLDTQYF.